This T cell receptor beta chain was sequenced in a study of cytomegalovirus exposure and HLA in healthy donors. About the study: Early release data held about 85 million unique TCRs from HLA-typed donors.

This PCR relied on a set of 60 Vbeta primers and 13 Jbeta primers. Assay: immunoSEQ multiplex PCR; the TCRdb copy retains only in-frame clones and omits some. The sample lists about 120,000 clones; 70% to 90% were seen once. About this clone itself: Its specificity is unknown.

J lost 6 bases, V lost 3 bases, and 11 bases had no gene match. Germline values: CDR1 KGHSH, CDR2 LQKENI. This CDR3 is 16 amino acids long. Study-wide points: In a later analysis, HLA-associated TCR beta chains were more clonally expanded than equally common others. In a later analysis, TCR beta V- and J-gene trimming was associated with a missense DCLRE1C variant. The study listed 164 cytomegalovirus-associated TCR beta chains.

The chain joins TRBV18 to TRBJ1-3; 7 bases are a match to TRBD1. The sequencing sample was made of PBMCs. This sequence originates from a middle-aged man in good health and CMV-seronegative. In DNA form, the CDR3 reads TGTGCCAGCTCACCGTACGACCGTACAGGGGTAAACACCATATATTTT. Its translation: CASSPYDRTGVNTIYF.